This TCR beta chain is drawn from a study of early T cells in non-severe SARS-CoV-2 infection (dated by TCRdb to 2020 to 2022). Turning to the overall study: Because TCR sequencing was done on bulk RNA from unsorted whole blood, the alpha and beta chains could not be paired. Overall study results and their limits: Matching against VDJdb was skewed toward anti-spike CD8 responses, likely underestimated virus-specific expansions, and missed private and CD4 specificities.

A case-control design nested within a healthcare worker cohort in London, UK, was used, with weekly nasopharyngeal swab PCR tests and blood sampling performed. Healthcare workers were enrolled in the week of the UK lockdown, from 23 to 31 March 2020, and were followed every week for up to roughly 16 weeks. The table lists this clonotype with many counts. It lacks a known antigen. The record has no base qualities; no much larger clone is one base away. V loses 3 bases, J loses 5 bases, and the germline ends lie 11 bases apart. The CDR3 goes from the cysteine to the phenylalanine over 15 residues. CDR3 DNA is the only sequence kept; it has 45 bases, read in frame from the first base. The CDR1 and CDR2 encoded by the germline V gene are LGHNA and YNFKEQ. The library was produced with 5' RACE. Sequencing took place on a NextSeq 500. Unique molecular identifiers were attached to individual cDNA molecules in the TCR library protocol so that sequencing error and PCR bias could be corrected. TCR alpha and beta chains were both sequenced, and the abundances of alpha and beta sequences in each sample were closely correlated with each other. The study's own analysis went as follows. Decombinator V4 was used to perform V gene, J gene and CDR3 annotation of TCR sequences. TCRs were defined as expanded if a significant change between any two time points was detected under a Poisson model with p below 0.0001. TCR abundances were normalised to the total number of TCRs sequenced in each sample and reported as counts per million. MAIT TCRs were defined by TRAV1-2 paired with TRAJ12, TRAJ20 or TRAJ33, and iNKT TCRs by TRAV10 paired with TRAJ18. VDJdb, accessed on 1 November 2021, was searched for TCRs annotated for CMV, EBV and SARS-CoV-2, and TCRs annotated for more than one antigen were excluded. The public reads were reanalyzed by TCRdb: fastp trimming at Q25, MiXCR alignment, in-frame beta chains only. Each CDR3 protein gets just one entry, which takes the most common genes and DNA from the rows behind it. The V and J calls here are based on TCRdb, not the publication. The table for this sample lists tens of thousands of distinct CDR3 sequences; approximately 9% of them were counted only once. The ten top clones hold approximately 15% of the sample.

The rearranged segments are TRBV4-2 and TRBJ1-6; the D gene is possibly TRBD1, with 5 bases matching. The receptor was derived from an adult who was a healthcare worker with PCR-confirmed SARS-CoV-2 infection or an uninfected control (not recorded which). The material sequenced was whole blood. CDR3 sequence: CASSHRDGDNSPLHF. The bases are TGTGCCAGCAGCCACCGGGACGGGGATAATTCACCCCTCCACTTT.